The next 9 T cell receptor beta chains were all read from a single sample in a study of blood T cell repertoires in COVID-19. Method: immunoSEQ multiplex PCR; TCRdb's copy keeps in-frame clones and lacks some. The repertoire holds around 260,000 clones, 87% seen once, with less than 3% in the top ten. Sequences were obtained from peripheral blood. These receptors came from a woman between 45 and 60 years old with acute or convalescent COVID-19.

The chain is built from TRBV7-2 and TRBJ1-2, with 8 bases identical to TRBD1. Germline CDR1 SGHTA, CDR2 FQGNSA. The CDR3 runs 14 residues. J was trimmed by 4 bases and V by 3 bases; bases with no gene match: 4. The CDR3 loop is CASSLPRGPYGYTF. The CDR3 bases are TGTGCCAGCAGCTTGCCCAGGGGGCCCTATGGCTACACCTTC.

The chain couples TRBV2 to TRBJ1-2; 7 bases are shared with TRBD1. Germline V gene lookup returns CDR1 SNHLY and CDR2 FYNNEI. V lost 6 bases and J lost 8; bases outside the gene matches: 6. The CDR3 runs 12 residues. This CDR3 reads CASRTGFEGYTF. The CDR3 coding sequence is TGTGCCAGCAGGACAGGGTTCGAAGGCTACACCTTC.

In DNA form, the CDR3 reads TGCAGCGTTGCTAGGACAGGGGGATCTGACTATGGCTACACCTTC. The encoded protein is CSVARTGGSDYGYTF. The chain has TRBV29-1 and TRBJ1-2; the match to TRBD1 covers 10 bases. The germline gives CDR1 SQVTM, CDR2 ANQGSEA. The V and J ends lost 4 bases and 3 bases, in that order; junction bases with no gene match: 8. The CDR3 extends over 15 amino acids.

As DNA, the CDR3 is TGTGCCACCAGTGATCCGGGACAGGGAGGAGAGACCCAGTACTTC. Translating it yields CATSDPGQGGETQYF. V usage is TRBV24-1 and J usage is TRBJ2-5, with 9 bases fitting TRBD1. J was trimmed by 4 bases and V by 3 bases; bases with no gene match: 5. The CDR3 has 15 residues. Germline V gene data show CDR1 as KGHDR and CDR2 as SFDVKD.

The chain links TRBV6-5 to TRBJ1-2; 8 bases match TRBD1. CDR3 length equals 15 residues. Germline lookup yields CDR1 MNHEY and CDR2 SVGAGI. Trimming took 7 bases from V and 2 from J; bases not matched to a gene: 9. Here the CDR3 DNA reads TGTGCCAGCACCGGATTCACAGGGGGAAACTATGGCTACACCTTC. As protein: CASTGFTGGNYGYTF.

V is TRBV24-1 and J is TRBJ1-1, with 7 bases aligning to TRBD1. CDR3 length equals 13 residues. Looked up from germline, CDR1 is KGHDR and CDR2 is SFDVKD. Trimming removed 5 bases from V and 6 bases from J; junction bases left unmatched: 5. For the CDR3, the DNA is TGTGCCACCAGTGTGACAGGGAGCGCTGAAGCTTTCTTT. Residues: CATSVTGSAEAFF.

The J gene is TRBJ2-7, the V gene TRBV5-1, with TRBD1 as a possible D gene (5 bases). The ends were cut back, 0 bases at V and 1 base at J, with 11 bases in the middle. CDR3 length: 15 residues. CDR1 is SGHRS and CDR2 is YFSETQ in the germline V gene. The CDR3 region has the DNA TGCGCCAGCAGCTTGGTAGACAGAACTTCCTACGAGCAGTACTTC. Its protein product is CASSLVDRTSYEQYF.

The chain couples TRBV10-1 to TRBJ2-5; D is perhaps TRBD1 (6 bases). The ends were cut back, 6 bases at V and 2 bases at J, with 31 bases in the middle. The length of the CDR3 is 20 residues. Looked up from germline, CDR1 is WNHNN and CDR2 is SYGVQD (reference sequence). The CDR3 sequence is CASRNSLTGNPHPIQETQYF. The CDR3 DNA follows: TGCGCCAGCAGAAATTCGTTAACAGGGAACCCCCATCCTATACAAGAGACCCAGTACTTC.

This chain uses TRBV27 with TRBJ2-1; TRBD2 agrees at 8 bases. V dropped 3 bases and J dropped 3; count of bases not matched to a gene: 13. Germline V gene sequence: CDR1 MNHEY, CDR2 SMNVEV (reference sequence). The CDR3 contains 18 residues. The CDR3 spells CASSFKGLALSIYNEQFF. The CDR3, as DNA: TGTGCCAGCAGTTTCAAAGGACTAGCTCTTTCTATCTACAATGAGCAGTTCTTC.